These T cell receptor beta chains were read from a single sample in a study of blood T cell repertoires in COVID-19. The assay was immunoSEQ multiplex PCR, and TCRdb's table has in-frame clones only and misses some. The sample has 120,000 to 150,000 clones, roughly 85% seen once. Sequences were obtained from peripheral blood. These receptors were collected from a man between 60 and 70 years old with acute or convalescent COVID-19. CDR3s include the opening cysteine and the closing phenylalanine or tryptophan. Fields, in order: CDR3 DNA, CDR3 protein, D gene, clone size, V gene, CDR3 length, J gene. D genes are given only for firm matches. Rows may omit the clone size; those that give it use once, few, many or a size class.

DNA: TGTGCCAGTAGTGGAGCTCCGGGACAGTGGGCCACCGGGGCCAACGTCCTGACTTTC
CDR3: CASSGAPGQWATGANVLTF
D: TRBD1
size: NA
V: TRBV19
length: 19
J: TRBJ2-6

DNA: TGTGCCACGAAGCCGCCGGGGTATAATTCACCCCTCCACTTT
CDR3: CATKPPGYNSPLHF
D: NA
size: NA
V: TRBV6-5
length: 14
J: TRBJ1-6

DNA: TGTGCCAGCAGTACTGGGGGGATTAACTATGGCTACACCTTC
CDR3: CASSTGGINYGYTF
D: NA
size: NA
V: TRBV28
length: 14
J: TRBJ1-2

DNA: TGTGCCATCAGCGGGACTAGCCAATACGAGCAGTACTTC
CDR3: CAISGTSQYEQYF
D: TRBD2
size: NA
V: TRBV10-3
length: 13
J: TRBJ2-7

DNA: TGTGCCAGCGCCCGGGACTTGAGCTCCTACGAGCAGTACTTC
CDR3: CASARDLSSYEQYF
D: NA
size: NA
V: TRBV2
length: 14
J: TRBJ2-7

DNA: TGTGCCAGCAGCTCTCGACTAGCGGGAGACATCACCGGGGAGCTGTTTTTT
CDR3: CASSSRLAGDITGELFF
D: TRBD2
size: once
V: TRBV5-4
length: 17
J: TRBJ2-2

DNA: TGTGCCAGCAGCGTAGCCGGTAACAATGAGCAGTTCTTC
CDR3: CASSVAGNNEQFF
D: NA
size: NA
V: TRBV9
length: 13
J: TRBJ2-1

DNA: TGTGCAGCCCGGTGGGACAGTCCTAATTCACCCCTCCACTTT
CDR3: CAARWDSPNSPLHF
D: TRBD1
size: NA
V: TRBV7-2
length: 14
J: TRBJ1-6

DNA: TGTGCCAGCAGCTTATCTCCCAACACAGGGCTCGATGGCTACACCTTC
CDR3: CASSLSPNTGLDGYTF
D: NA
size: NA
V: TRBV11-1
length: 16
J: TRBJ1-2

DNA: TGCGCCAGCAGCCAAGACGAGTACAATGAGCAGTTCTTC
CDR3: CASSQDEYNEQFF
D: NA
size: few
V: TRBV4-3
length: 13
J: TRBJ2-1

DNA: TGTGCTAGCAGCGACGACAGGGATGGCAATCAGCCCCAGCATTTT
CDR3: CASSDDRDGNQPQHF
D: TRBD1
size: NA
V: TRBV7-7
length: 15
J: TRBJ1-5

DNA: TGTGCCAGCAGCCGACTAGCGGGTAGAACCGGGGAGCTGTTTTTT
CDR3: CASSRLAGRTGELFF
D: TRBD2
size: NA
V: TRBV6-2/TRBV6-3
length: 15
J: TRBJ2-2

DNA: TGTGCCACTCGGGGACAGCCTCAAGAGACCCAGTACTTC
CDR3: CATRGQPQETQYF
D: TRBD1
size: once
V: TRBV6-1
length: 13
J: TRBJ2-5

DNA: TGTGCCAGCAGGCGGCGTCTTGGAGCCACTGAAGCTTTCTTT
CDR3: CASRRRLGATEAFF
D: NA
size: NA
V: TRBV6-5
length: 14
J: TRBJ1-1

DNA: TGTGCCACCAAGGGTACAGGGTTCTACAATGAGCAGTTCTTC
CDR3: CATKGTGFYNEQFF
D: NA
size: NA
V: TRBV24-1
length: 14
J: TRBJ2-1

DNA: TGCAGTGCTAGTACAGGGGATGGCAATCAGCCCCAGCATTTT
CDR3: CSASTGDGNQPQHF
D: TRBD1
size: NA
V: TRBV20-1
length: 14
J: TRBJ1-5

DNA: TGTGCCACCCTGGTAGCCGGAAAAGAGACCCAGTACTTC
CDR3: CATLVAGKETQYF
D: NA
size: NA
V: TRBV7-9
length: 13
J: TRBJ2-5

DNA: TGTGCCAGCAGCTTAGTGTCAGGGGGCAGAGAGACCCAGTACTTC
CDR3: CASSLVSGGRETQYF
D: TRBD1
size: NA
V: TRBV7-9
length: 15
J: TRBJ2-5

DNA: TGTGCCAGCGGGAGGAATGGCTACACCTTC
CDR3: CASGRNGYTF
D: NA
size: NA
V: TRBV28
length: 10
J: TRBJ1-2

DNA: TGTGCCAGTAGAAGACAGGCGACCGTTTCGGGTGAAAAACTGTTTTTT
CDR3: CASRRQATVSGEKLFF
D: NA
size: NA
V: TRBV19
length: 16
J: TRBJ1-4

DNA: TGTGCCAGCAGCTCCGCTAGCGGCTACACCGGGGAGCTGTTTTTT
CDR3: CASSSASGYTGELFF
D: TRBD2
size: NA
V: TRBV7-9
length: 15
J: TRBJ2-2

DNA: TGCGCCAGCAGCTTGGCCAGACTCGACGACGAGCAGTTCTTC
CDR3: CASSLARLDDEQFF
D: NA
size: once
V: TRBV5-1
length: 14
J: TRBJ2-1

DNA: TGTGCCAGCAGCGCACAGGGGGAGAACACTGAAGCTTTCTTT
CDR3: CASSAQGENTEAFF
D: TRBD1
size: NA
V: TRBV9
length: 14
J: TRBJ1-1

DNA: TGTGCCAGTAGTGAGAATCCTAATCAGCCCCAGCATTTT
CDR3: CASSENPNQPQHF
D: NA
size: NA
V: TRBV19
length: 13
J: TRBJ1-5

DNA: TGTGCCAGCAGCTTCTCCGGGACAGGGGGAGAAAAACTGTTTTTT
CDR3: CASSFSGTGGEKLFF
D: TRBD1
size: NA
V: TRBV5-8
length: 15
J: TRBJ1-4

DNA: TGTGCCAGCAGCGCGGGACGCTTGGAGACCCAGTACTTC
CDR3: CASSAGRLETQYF
D: NA
size: NA
V: TRBV7-9
length: 13
J: TRBJ2-5

DNA: TGTGCCAGCAGTGAAGCGGGAGGGCCTACTGGTACGCAGTATTTT
CDR3: CASSEAGGPTGTQYF
D: TRBD2
size: once
V: TRBV6-4
length: 15
J: TRBJ2-3

DNA: TGTGCCTGGAGTGCGGGACAGGACTACGAGCAGTACTTC
CDR3: CAWSAGQDYEQYF
D: TRBD1
size: NA
V: TRBV30
length: 13
J: TRBJ2-7

DNA: TGTGCCTGGAGTCAACGGAGTAGGGGTGGTGGCTACACCTTC
CDR3: CAWSQRSRGGGYTF
D: NA
size: NA
V: TRBV30
length: 14
J: TRBJ1-2

DNA: TGTGCCAGCAGCTTGGTTACGACAGGGGGATTCTATGGCTACACCTTC
CDR3: CASSLVTTGGFYGYTF
D: TRBD1
size: NA
V: TRBV5-5
length: 16
J: TRBJ1-2

DNA: TGTGCCAGCAGTTTGGGCAGGGGGGGCAATCAGCCCCAGCATTTT
CDR3: CASSLGRGGNQPQHF
D: TRBD1
size: NA
V: TRBV27
length: 15
J: TRBJ1-5

DNA: TGTGCCAGTACCTCTAGCGTCGTCACCGGGGAGCTGTTTTTT
CDR3: CASTSSVVTGELFF
D: NA
size: NA
V: TRBV19
length: 14
J: TRBJ2-2

DNA: TGTGCCAGCAGTCCGGGACAGACGTACTATGGCTACACCTTC
CDR3: CASSPGQTYYGYTF
D: TRBD1
size: NA
V: TRBV28
length: 14
J: TRBJ1-2

DNA: TGTGCCATCAGTGAGTCGAGGGGACAGGTGGGCTACACCTTC
CDR3: CAISESRGQVGYTF
D: TRBD1
size: NA
V: TRBV10-3
length: 14
J: TRBJ1-2

DNA: TGTGCCAGCAGGTTAACAGCGGGCGGCTACACCTTC
CDR3: CASRLTAGGYTF
D: NA
size: NA
V: TRBV28
length: 12
J: TRBJ1-2

DNA: TGCGCCAGCAGCTTGGCGGGGAACTGGGCCTACGAGCAGTACTTC
CDR3: CASSLAGNWAYEQYF
D: NA
size: NA
V: TRBV5-1
length: 15
J: TRBJ2-7

DNA: TGTGCCATCACCTCAGGGGGGACTGAAGCTTTCTTT
CDR3: CAITSGGTEAFF
D: TRBD1
size: few
V: TRBV10-3
length: 12
J: TRBJ1-1

DNA: TGCGCCAGCAGCCAAACAGGGAGAGAGACCCAGTACTTC
CDR3: CASSQTGRETQYF
D: NA
size: NA
V: TRBV4-3
length: 13
J: TRBJ2-5

DNA: TGTGCCAGCAGCCCACCGGGACTAGCGGGAGGCACCGGGGAGCTGTTTTTT
CDR3: CASSPPGLAGGTGELFF
D: TRBD2
size: NA
V: TRBV7-2
length: 17
J: TRBJ2-2

DNA: TGTGCCTGGGCTAAGAGGTTAGGGGTCATGAACACTGAAGCTTTCTTT
CDR3: CAWAKRLGVMNTEAFF
D: NA
size: NA
V: TRBV30
length: 16
J: TRBJ1-1

DNA: TGCGCCACAAGACAGGGATACTACGAGCAGTACTTC
CDR3: CATRQGYYEQYF
D: TRBD1
size: NA
V: TRBV10-2
length: 12
J: TRBJ2-7

DNA: TGTGCCAGTAGTGACAGGCCGAACACTGAAGCTTTCTTT
CDR3: CASSDRPNTEAFF
D: NA
size: NA
V: TRBV19
length: 13
J: TRBJ1-1

DNA: TGTGCCAGTACTGACTGGGCGGGAATTAACACCGGGGAGCTGTTTTTT
CDR3: CASTDWAGINTGELFF
D: NA
size: few
V: TRBV19
length: 16
J: TRBJ2-2

DNA: TGTGCCAGTAGCGAGGGACAGGGAGCGTCCGAGCAGTACTTC
CDR3: CASSEGQGASEQYF
D: TRBD1
size: NA
V: TRBV19
length: 14
J: TRBJ2-7

DNA: TGTGCCAGTACCCCCGGAGGGAATGAAAAACTGTTTTTT
CDR3: CASTPGGNEKLFF
D: NA
size: NA
V: TRBV19
length: 13
J: TRBJ1-4

DNA: TGTGCCAGCAGTCCGAGGACTAGCGGGAGCCGGTCGAGTGAGCAGTTCTTC
CDR3: CASSPRTSGSRSSEQFF
D: TRBD2
size: NA
V: TRBV27
length: 17
J: TRBJ2-1

DNA: TGTGCCAGCAGCTTGGCGCAGGCACCAGTAGCTTTCTTT
CDR3: CASSLAQAPVAFF
D: NA
size: few
V: TRBV5-4
length: 13
J: TRBJ1-1

DNA: TGTGCCAGCAGTTACTTAGGGGGCCCTGAAGCTTTCTTT
CDR3: CASSYLGGPEAFF
D: TRBD1
size: once
V: TRBV6-5
length: 13
J: TRBJ1-1

DNA: TGTGCCAGCAGCTTAAGGTCGGGGGAGACCCAGTACTTC
CDR3: CASSLRSGETQYF
D: NA
size: NA
V: TRBV5-6
length: 13
J: TRBJ2-5

DNA: TGTGCCAGCAGCTCCCCGTCGGGGGATGGCTATGGCTACACCTTC
CDR3: CASSSPSGDGYGYTF
D: NA
size: NA
V: TRBV6-5
length: 15
J: TRBJ1-2